The sequence of this TCR beta chain was determined in a study of cytomegalovirus exposure and HLA in healthy donors. V lost 7 bases to trimming and J lost 4 bases; unmatched junction nucleotides: 10. CDR3 length equals 15 residues. Germline V gene lookup returns CDR1 LNHDA and CDR2 SQIVND (reference sequence). Primers included in the PCR were 60 Vbeta and 13 Jbeta primers. Some clones are missing from TCRdb's copy, which holds only in-frame ones; the method was immunoSEQ multiplex PCR. The sample gives roughly 120,000 clones, around three quarters of which show up once; about 13% is in the top ten. Sequenced: PBMCs. The V gene is TRBV19, the J gene TRBJ2-5; the match to TRBD1 covers 9 bases. This receptor was obtained from a woman in her thirties or forties in good health and CMV-seropositive. The CDR3 region is CASTPGTGIGETQYF. The CDR3 DNA reads as TGTGCCAGTACCCCCGGGACAGGGATCGGAGAGACCCAGTACTTC.